This T cell receptor (beta chain) stems from a study of blood T cell repertoires in COVID-19. In the study overall: In each case, the material was cDNA or gDNA derived from T cells, B-cell-depleted T cells, or PBMCs.

The method was immunoSEQ multiplex PCR; TCRdb's version includes in-frame clones alone and lacks a portion of them. The sample yields around 250,000 clones, roughly 88% seen once. Germline assignment: CDR1 MNHEY and CDR2 SVGAGI. The CDR3 extends over 15 amino acids. The germline V and J ends were trimmed by 6 bases and 5 bases, with 14 bases remaining between them. This clone came up many times. The clonotype originates from a man aged 25 to 40 who had recovered from COVID-19. The sequencing input was peripheral blood. The chain joins TRBV6-5 to TRBJ1-6, with D possibly TRBD1 on 5 matching bases. The CDR3 sequence is CASRAGRRDNSPLHF. The CDR3 coding sequence is TGTGCCAGCAGGGCGGGACGCCGGGATAATTCACCCCTCCACTTT.